The subject of this entry is one T cell receptor beta chain. This entry is derived from a study of blood T cell repertoires in COVID-19. Across the whole study: Sites in the United States, Italy and Spain provided acute and convalescent COVID-19 samples.

TCRdb's table, derived via immunoSEQ multiplex PCR, lists solely in-frame clones and lacks some. The data contain about 140,000 clones, roughly 88% of them seen just once; the ten biggest clones take up less than 2%. The clonotype was recovered from a man aged 70-80 years with acute or convalescent COVID-19. Sequenced material: peripheral blood.

The CDR3 nucleotides read TGTGCCAGCAGCTTAGATGTGGGGCCCTATGGCTACACCTTC. Translated, it gives CASSLDVGPYGYTF. This chain links TRBV7-2 with TRBJ1-2; tentatively, D is TRBD1 (5 bases). Germline V lookup: CDR1 SGHTA, CDR2 FQGNSA. Trimming cost V 1 base and J 4 bases, with 10 bases left between them. This CDR3 has 14 amino acids.